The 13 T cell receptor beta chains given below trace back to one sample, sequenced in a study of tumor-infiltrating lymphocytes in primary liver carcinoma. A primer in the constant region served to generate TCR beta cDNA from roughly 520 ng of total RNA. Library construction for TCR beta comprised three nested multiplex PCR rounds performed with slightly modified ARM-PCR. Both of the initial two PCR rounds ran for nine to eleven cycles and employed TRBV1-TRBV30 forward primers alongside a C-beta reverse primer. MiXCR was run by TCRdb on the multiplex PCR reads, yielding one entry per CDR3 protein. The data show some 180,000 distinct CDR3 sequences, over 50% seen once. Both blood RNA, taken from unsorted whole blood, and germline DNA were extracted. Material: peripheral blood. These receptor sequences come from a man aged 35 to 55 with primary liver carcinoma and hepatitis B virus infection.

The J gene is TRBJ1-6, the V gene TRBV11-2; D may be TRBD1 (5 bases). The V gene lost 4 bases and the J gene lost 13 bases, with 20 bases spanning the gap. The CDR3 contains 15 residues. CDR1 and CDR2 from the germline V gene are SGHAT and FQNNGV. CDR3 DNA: TGTGCCAGCAGCTATATCCGGGACCCGGGCTCGCCCCTCCACTTT. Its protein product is CASSYIRDPGSPLHF. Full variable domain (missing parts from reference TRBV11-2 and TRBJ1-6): EAGVAQSPRYKIIEKRQSVAFWCNPISGHATLYWYQQILGQGPKLLIQFQNNGVVDDSQLPKDRFSAERLKGVDSTLKIQPAKLEDSAVYLCASSYIRDPGSPLHFGNGTRLTVT.

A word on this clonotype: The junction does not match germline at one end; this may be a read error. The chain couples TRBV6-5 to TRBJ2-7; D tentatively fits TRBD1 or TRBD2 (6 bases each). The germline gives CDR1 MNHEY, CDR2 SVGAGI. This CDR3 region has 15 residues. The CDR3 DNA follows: TGTGCCAGCAGTCCCACTGGGGGAGTCGGGGGCGAGCAGCACTTC. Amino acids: CASSPTGGVGGEQHF.

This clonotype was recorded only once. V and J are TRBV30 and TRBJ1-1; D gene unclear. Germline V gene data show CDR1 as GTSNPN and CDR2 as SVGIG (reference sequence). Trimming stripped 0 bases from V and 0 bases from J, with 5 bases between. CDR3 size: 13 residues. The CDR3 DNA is TGTGCCTGGAGTGTATCTGTGAACACTGAAGCTTTCTTT. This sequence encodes CAWSVSVNTEAFF.

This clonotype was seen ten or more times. As DNA, the CDR3 is TGTGCCAGCAGCTTTAGTTACGAGCAGTACTTC. This sequence encodes CASSFSYEQYF. The rearrangement joins TRBV11-2 to TRBJ2-7; D remains ambiguous. The V gene's germline CDR1 is SGHAT and CDR2 FQNNGV. V lost 3 bases and J lost 4, with 4 bases in between. The CDR3 sequence is 11 residues long.

CDR3 DNA: TGCGCCAACAATCTAGCGGGAGGGCGGAATGAGCAGTTCTTC. It encodes CANNLAGGRNEQFF. The chain carries TRBV10-2 and TRBJ2-1; 12 bases line up with TRBD2. The trim removed 10 bases at V and 7 bases at J, leaving 8 bases unmatched. CDR1 WSHSY and CDR2 SAAADI come from the germline V gene. The length of the CDR3 is 14 residues.

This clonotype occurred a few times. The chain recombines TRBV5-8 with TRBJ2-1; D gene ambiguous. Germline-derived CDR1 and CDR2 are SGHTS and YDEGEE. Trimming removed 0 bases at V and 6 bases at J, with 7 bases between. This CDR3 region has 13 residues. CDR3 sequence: CASSLEPINEQFF. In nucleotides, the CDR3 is TGTGCCAGCAGCTTGGAACCTATCAATGAGCAGTTCTTC.

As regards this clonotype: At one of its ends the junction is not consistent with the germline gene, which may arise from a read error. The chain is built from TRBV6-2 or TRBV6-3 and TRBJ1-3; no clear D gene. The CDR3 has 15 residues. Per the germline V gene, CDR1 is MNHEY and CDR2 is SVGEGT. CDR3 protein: CASSLGPRPGKTIYF. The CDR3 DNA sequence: TGTGCCAGCAGCCTCGGTCCTAGGCCTGGAAAGACCATATATTTT.

The CDR3 protein is CASSLTGQGKETQYF. CDR3 DNA sequence: TGTGCCAGCAGCCTAACGGGACAGGGAAAAGAGACCCAGTACTTC. The chain uses TRBV7-8 and TRBJ2-5, with 9 nucleotides matching TRBD1. The germline gives CDR1 SGHVS, CDR2 FQNEAQ. The trim removed 5 bases at V and 3 bases at J, leaving 7 bases unmatched. The CDR3 length is 15 residues.

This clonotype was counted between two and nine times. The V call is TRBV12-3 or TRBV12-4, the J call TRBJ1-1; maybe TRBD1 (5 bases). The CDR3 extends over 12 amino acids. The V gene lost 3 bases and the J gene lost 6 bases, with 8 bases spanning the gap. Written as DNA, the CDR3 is TGTGCCAGCAGTTTTCAGGGCGCTGAAGCTTTCTTT. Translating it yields CASSFQGAEAFF.

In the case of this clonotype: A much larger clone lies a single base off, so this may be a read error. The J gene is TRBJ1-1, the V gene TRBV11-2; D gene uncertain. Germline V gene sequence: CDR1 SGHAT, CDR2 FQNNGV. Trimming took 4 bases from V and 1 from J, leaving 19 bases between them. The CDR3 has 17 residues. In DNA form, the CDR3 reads TGTGCCAGCAGCTGGACGCTCGGAAAGGGAGAGAACACTGAAGCTTTCTTT. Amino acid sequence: CASSWTLGKGENTEAFF. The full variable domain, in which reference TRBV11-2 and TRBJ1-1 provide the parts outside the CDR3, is EAGVAQSPRYKIIEKRQSVAFWCNPISGHATLYWYQQILGQGPKLLIQFQNNGVVDDSQLPKDRFSAERLKGVDSTLKIQPAKLEDSAVYLCASSWTLGKGENTEAFFGQGTRLTVV.

The CDR3 DNA is TGCAGCGTTGCAGGCAGGGTAAGGATGGATGGCTACACCTTC. Protein sequence: CSVAGRVRMDGYTF. V usage is TRBV29-1 and J usage is TRBJ1-2; TRBD1 is a possible D gene (5 bases). Germline loops: CDR1 SQVTM, CDR2 ANQGSEA. The CDR3 is 14 residues long. V lost 4 bases to trimming and J lost 6 bases, with 18 bases between them.

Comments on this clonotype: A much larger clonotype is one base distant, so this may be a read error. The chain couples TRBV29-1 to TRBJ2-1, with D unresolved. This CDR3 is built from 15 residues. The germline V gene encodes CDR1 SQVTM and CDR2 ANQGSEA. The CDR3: CSVPKPLSSYNEQIF. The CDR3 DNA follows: TGCAGCGTCCCCAAGCCGCTTAGCTCCTACAATGAGCAGATCTTC.

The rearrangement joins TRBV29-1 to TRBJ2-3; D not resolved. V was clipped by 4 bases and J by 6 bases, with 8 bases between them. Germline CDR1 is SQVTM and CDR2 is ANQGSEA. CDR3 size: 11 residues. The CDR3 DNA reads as TGCAGCGTTGTTGGTGGGGATACGCAGTATTTT. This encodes CSVVGGDTQYF.